The next 10 T cell receptor beta chains were all read from a single sample in a study of cytomegalovirus exposure and HLA in healthy donors. The study ran its PCR with 60 Vbeta and 13 Jbeta primers. Sequencing was performed with immunoSEQ multiplex PCR; in TCRdb, only in-frame clones are kept and a portion is missing. The table shows about 180,000 clones, with 75% to 90% occurring only once. The sequenced material came from PBMCs. The source of these receptors is a boy younger than 10 in good health and CMV-seronegative.

This clone is a singleton in its sample. The chain recombines TRBV2 with TRBJ1-2; the match to TRBD1 covers 7 bases. Trimming at V came to 0 bases and at J to 8 bases, leaving 6 bases not matched to a gene. The CDR3 consists of 14 residues. Looked up from germline, CDR1 is SNHLY and CDR2 is FYNNEI. The CDR3 loop reads CASSEAGTVRGYTF. For the CDR3, the DNA is TGTGCCAGCAGTGAAGCCGGGACAGTCCGAGGCTACACCTTC.

V gene TRBV7-9 combines with J gene TRBJ2-3, with 8 bases lining up with TRBD1. The trim removed 2 bases at V and 2 bases at J, leaving 0 bases unmatched. Germline V gene data show CDR1 as SEHNR and CDR2 as FQNEAQ (reference sequence). This CDR3 has 14 residues. The CDR3 DNA is TGTGCCAGCAGCTTACAGGGGGCCACAGATACGCAGTATTTT. This encodes CASSLQGATDTQYF.

The rearrangement uses TRBV2 and TRBJ2-1; D possibly corresponds to TRBD2 (6 bases). V lost 8 bases and J lost 3, with 14 bases in between. The CDR3 runs to 14 residues. Germline V lookup: CDR1 SNHLY, CDR2 FYNNEI. DNA for the CDR3: TGTGCCAGCTGCCCTCTAGCGAACTACAATGAGCAGTTCTTC. This sequence encodes CASCPLANYNEQFF. The whole variable domain, filled in from reference TRBV2 and TRBJ2-1, reads EPEVTQTPSHQVTQMGQEVILRCVPISNHLYFYWYRQILGQKVEFLVSFYNNEISEKSEIFDDQFSVERPDGSNFTLKIRSTKLEDSAMYFCASCPLANYNEQFFGPGTRLTVL.

This chain connects TRBV5-4 to TRBJ2-5; 9 bases match TRBD1. Germline CDR1 SGHNT, CDR2 YYREEE (reference sequence). The V gene end was trimmed by 0 bases and the J gene end by 3 bases; junction bases not matched to a gene: 3. The CDR3 runs 15 residues. CDR3 amino acids: CASSLEGQGKETQYF. In DNA form, the CDR3 reads TGTGCCAGCAGCTTGGAGGGACAGGGAAAAGAGACCCAGTACTTC. Together with reference TRBV5-4 and TRBJ2-5, the CDR3 gives the full variable domain: ETGVTQSPTHLIKTRGQQVTLRCSSQSGHNTVSWYQQALGQGPQFIFQYYREEENGRGNFPPRFSGLQFPNYSSELNVNALELDDSALYLCASSLEGQGKETQYFGPGTRLLVL.

The chain has TRBV14 and TRBJ2-3; no reliable D call. The CDR3 is made up of 14 amino acids. V dropped 0 bases and J dropped 2 bases, with 6 bases sitting between them. Germline V CDR1 and CDR2: SGHDN, FVKESK. The CDR3 DNA follows: TGTGCCAGCAGCCAAGATGCAGTCACAGATACGCAGTATTTT. Protein: CASSQDAVTDTQYF.

The chain carries TRBV7-3 and TRBJ1-5, with D maybe TRBD1 (5 bases). The CDR3 has 15 residues. Germline CDR1 and CDR2: SGHTA and FQGTGA. V shed 3 bases and J shed 3 bases, with 12 bases lying between them. For the CDR3, the DNA is TGTGCCAGCAGCTTCCGGACACAATCCAATCAGCCCCAGCATTTT. Its protein is CASSFRTQSNQPQHF.

This rearrangement joins TRBV7-2 to TRBJ2-1; TRBD2 might be the D (5 bases). The CDR3 covers 16 residues. Germline loops: CDR1 SGHTA, CDR2 FQGNSA. Trimming pared 5 bases from V and 5 bases from J, leaving 19 bases between. In DNA form, the CDR3 reads TGTGCCAGCAGCCCAAAGAAGGCTAGCTTAAACAATGAGCAGTTCTTC. It translates to CASSPKKASLNNEQFF.

This clone was seen a handful of times. V is TRBV28 and J is TRBJ1-4; TRBD1 matches at 7 bases. CDR3 length: 20 amino acids. V lost 6 bases, J lost 0 bases, and 19 bases stayed unmatched. Germline-derived CDR1 and CDR2 are MDHEN and SYDVKM. CDR3 bases: TGTGCCAGCAGCCACCACGTTCACAGGGGCGCAGATCCAACTAATGAAAAACTGTTTTTT. This translates into CASSHHVHRGADPTNEKLFF.

The sample holds a few counts of this clone. The rearrangement joins TRBV29-1 to TRBJ2-2; D gene unclear. The CDR3 spans 11 residues. CDR1 SQVTM and CDR2 ANQGSEA come from the germline V gene. The germline V and J ends were trimmed by 1 base and 6 bases, with 3 bases remaining between them. CDR3 sequence (DNA): TGCAGCGTTGAAGGCGCCGGGGAGCTGTTTTTT. This encodes CSVEGAGELFF.

V is TRBV6-1 and J is TRBJ2-5; 12 bases agree with TRBD2. This CDR3 comprises 15 residues. Germline trimming cut 2 bases from V and 6 bases from J; bases unmatched to any gene: 4. CDR1 and CDR2 from the germline V gene are MNHNS and SASEGT. As DNA, the CDR3 is TGTGCCAGCAGTGAACTAGCGGGGGGGCCGAAGACCCAGTACTTC. Translating gives CASSELAGGPKTQYF.